This TCR beta chain originates from a study of cytomegalovirus exposure and HLA in healthy donors. Whole-study findings and limits: According to a later analysis, TCR clusters from the first cohort tended to co-occur in the 120 or so validation repertoires. More than 150 TCR beta chains were listed as cytomegalovirus-associated.

J was trimmed by 3 bases and V by 4 bases; bases with no gene match: 20. The CDR3 runs 20 residues. Germline-derived CDR1 and CDR2 are MNHEY and SMNVEV (reference sequence). TCRdb's table, derived via immunoSEQ multiplex PCR, lists solely in-frame clones and lacks some. The table records approximately 200,000 clones, 70% to 90% of them present only once. Among the roughly 120 subjects of the validation cohort, separate from the approximately 660-subject first cohort, were the donors. With regard to this clone: Its matching antigen is unknown.

This receptor was obtained from a woman younger than 35 in good health and CMV-seronegative. The J gene is TRBJ2-7, the V gene TRBV27, with 11 bases matching TRBD2. The sequenced material came from PBMCs. The CDR3 nucleotides are TGTGCCAGCAGTTCTATGGTCCTAGCGGGAGGACCCCAAACCCTCTACGAGCAGTACTTC. As protein: CASSSMVLAGGPQTLYEQYF.